The entry that follows covers one TCR beta chain sequence. These data come from a study of blood T cell repertoires in COVID-19. Study background: The origin of the acute and convalescent COVID-19 samples was the United States, Italy and Spain. PBMCs, B-cell-depleted T cells, or T cells provided the cDNA or gDNA that made up the material.

Germline assignment: CDR1 MDHEN and CDR2 SYDVKM. The CDR3 has 15 amino acids. The trim removed 7 bases at V and 1 base at J, leaving 4 bases unmatched. TCRdb's copy holds only in-frame clones and misses some; the assay was immunoSEQ multiplex PCR. Of hundreds of thousands of clones in the sample, about nine tenths are singletons; the top ten hold more than 2%. The rearrangement uses TRBV28 and TRBJ2-6; 7 nucleotides align to TRBD2. The sample consisted of peripheral blood. This clonotype originated in a man younger than 30 with active or convalescent COVID-19. The CDR3 region is CASTWGGSGANVLTF. CDR3 bases: TGTGCCAGCACCTGGGGGGGGTCTGGGGCCAACGTCCTGACTTTC.